This record looks at one T cell receptor (beta chain) sequence and its context. V was clipped by 7 bases and J by 8 bases; unmatched bases: 9. CDR1 is SQVTM and CDR2 is ANQGSEA in the germline V gene. The CDR3 is 12 residues long. The source of the sample is a study of cytomegalovirus exposure and HLA in healthy donors. Primers: 60 Vbeta forward and 13 Jbeta reverse. Generated by immunoSEQ multiplex PCR, the TCRdb table keeps only in-frame clones and is missing some. Found here are roughly 120,000 clones, approximately 81% of them singletons; the top ten hold around 4.3%. The sequence derives from a man between 25 and 39 years old in good health and CMV-seropositive. The sample taken for sequencing was PBMCs. V and J are TRBV29-1 and TRBJ1-2; 8 bases match TRBD1. The CDR3: CSANDRGNGYTF. CDR3 DNA sequence: TGCAGCGCAAACGACAGGGGAAACGGCTACACCTTC.